These 18 T cell receptor beta chains came from one sample sequenced in a study of EBV T-cell therapy then PD-1 blockade in nasopharyngeal carcinoma. Assay used: immunoSEQ multiplex PCR; TCRdb lists only in-frame clones, some missing. The table records more than 20,000 clones, approximately 80% of them present only once. Their antigen targets remain unknown. The treatment was: AdE1-LMPpoly-expanded autologous EBV-specific T-cell therapy followed by anti-PD-1 nivolumab. Source: CD8+ T cells from blood, taken at day -245 from a patient whose treatment included autologous EBV-specific T cells and nivolumab. These receptors came from a man between 40 and 49 years old with nasopharyngeal carcinoma.

V and J are TRBV7-3 and TRBJ1-2, with a possible D match to TRBD1 (6 bases). Germline loops: CDR1 SGHTA, CDR2 FQGTGA. The CDR3 totals 14 residues. V lost 1 base and J 4 bases, leaving 10 bases between the germline ends. The CDR3 loop is CASSLIGGSYGYTF. The CDR3 DNA reads as TGTGCCAGCAGCTTAATAGGGGGATCCTATGGCTACACCTTC.

The CDR3 here is CASTGSPDTQYF. The CDR3 bases are TGTGCCAGCACAGGGAGCCCAGATACGCAGTATTTT. This chain joins TRBV7-8 and TRBJ2-3; D tentatively fits TRBD1 or TRBD2 (5 bases each). This CDR3 contains 12 residues. The germline gives CDR1 SGHVS, CDR2 FQNEAQ. V was shortened by 7 bases and J by 4 bases, with 9 bases between the two germline ends.

This clone was recorded only once. CDR3: CASSQDFTIIYNEQFF. The CDR3, as DNA: TGCGCCAGCAGCCAAGATTTCACGATTATCTACAATGAGCAGTTCTTC. This chain uses TRBV4-3 with TRBJ2-1, with D uncertain. This CDR3 comprises 16 residues. Germline values: CDR1 LGHNA, CDR2 YSLEER. V was shortened by 0 bases and J by 3 bases, with 12 bases between the two germline ends.

The chain joins TRBV9 to TRBJ2-2; 7 bases agree with TRBD1. In germline, CDR1 is SGDLS, CDR2 YYNGEE. The CDR3 is 16 residues long. Trimming at V came to 3 bases and at J to 6 bases, leaving 11 bases not matched to a gene. CDR3 in DNA: TGTGCCAGCAGCGCGCGACAGGGCCTGAAGCCCGGGGAGCTGTTTTTT. Translating gives CASSARQGLKPGELFF.

V is TRBV7-2 and J is TRBJ2-5, with a possible D match to TRBD2 (5 bases). Trimming removed 0 bases from V and 3 bases from J, with 11 bases in between. The CDR3 loop spans 15 amino acids. Germline V gene sequence: CDR1 SGHTA, CDR2 FQGNSA. The DNA for the CDR3 is TGTGCCAGCAGCTTAGCGAGGGCGGGCGAAGAGACCCAGTACTTC. Translation: CASSLARAGEETQYF.

V gene TRBV24-1 combines with J gene TRBJ2-7; 10 bases agree with TRBD1. Losses at the gene ends were 2 bases for V and 2 bases for J; bases not matched to a gene: 5. The CDR3 is 16 amino acids. The germline gives CDR1 KGHDR, CDR2 SFDVKD. The CDR3 region has the DNA TGTGCCACCAGTGATTCGGGACAGGGGCTCACCTACGAGCAGTACTTC. Encoded protein: CATSDSGQGLTYEQYF.

The chain couples TRBV12-3 or TRBV12-4 to TRBJ2-1; D is unresolved. The CDR3 is 10 residues long. V gave up 8 bases and J gave up 4 bases, with 3 bases separating them. The CDR3: CASAYNEQFF. Written as DNA, the CDR3 is TGTGCCAGCGCATACAATGAGCAGTTCTTC.

The chain has TRBV6-4 and TRBJ2-3, with 9 bases that match TRBD2. V was clipped by 2 bases and J by 2 bases; unmatched bases: 2. This CDR3 contains 15 residues. The germline V gene has CDR1 MRHNA and CDR2 SNTAGT. CDR3 in DNA: TGTGCCAGCAGTGACGGCGGGGGGGCCACAGATACGCAGTATTTT. The encoded protein is CASSDGGGATDTQYF.

CDR3 nucleotides: TGTGCCAGCAGCTTCGCAGAGACAGGGGGCGAGCAGTACTTC. Its translation is CASSFAETGGEQYF. This sequence joins TRBV5-6 and TRBJ2-7; 9 bases agree with TRBD1. With 2 bases clipped from V and 6 bases from J, the junction kept 6 bases outside the gene matches. This CDR3 is 14 amino acids long. The germline V gene encodes CDR1 SGHDT and CDR2 YYEEEE.

The chain is built from TRBV29-1 and TRBJ1-2, with a weak D call TRBD1 (5 bases). The V end lost 7 bases, the J end lost 6 bases, and 24 bases lay between the germline ends. Germline CDR1 reads SQVTM; CDR2 reads ANQGSEA. The CDR3 runs to 15 residues. For the CDR3, the DNA is TGCAGCGCTGGGACCCGGGCCCCAAGTTTGGATGGCTACACCTTC. This sequence encodes CSAGTRAPSLDGYTF.

V usage is TRBV6-2 or TRBV6-3 and J usage is TRBJ2-5; tentatively, D is TRBD2 (5 bases). CDR3 size: 17 residues. Germline V lookup: CDR1 MNHEY, CDR2 SVGEGT. V lost 0 bases and J 7 bases, leaving 21 bases between the germline ends. In nucleotides, the CDR3 is TGTGCCAGCAGTTACTCCGTCGGGTCCCGGACTCGGCCGACCCAGTACTTC. Translating gives CASSYSVGSRTRPTQYF.

This clone was counted once. V usage is TRBV25-1 and J usage is TRBJ1-3, with D unresolved. Germline CDR1 reads MGHDK; CDR2 reads SYGVNS. The CDR3 is 15 residues long. The V end was cut by 5 bases, the J end by 3 bases, with 14 bases between. The CDR3: CASSQGLLHGNTIYF. CDR3 DNA sequence: TGTGCCAGCAGTCAAGGACTGCTTCATGGAAACACCATATATTTT.

The V call is TRBV7-6, the J call TRBJ2-7; no clear D. V shed 6 bases and J shed 6 bases, with 15 bases lying between them. Germline V gives CDR1 SGHVS, CDR2 FNYEAQ. CDR3 length equals 13 residues. CDR3 sequence: CASSSGPGGEQYF. CDR3 bases: TGTGCCAGCAGTTCCGGTCCAGGTGGCGAGCAGTACTTC.

As for this clone: Different DNA sequences within this sample yield the same CDR3. J is TRBJ2-6 and V is TRBV6-2 or TRBV6-3; weak D call: TRBD1 (5 bases). Germline V gives CDR1 MNHEY, CDR2 SVGEGT. The CDR3 is 15 residues long. V lost 2 bases and J lost 4, with 9 bases in between. CDR3 sequence (DNA): TGTGCCAGCAGTTACAGGGGCTCCGGGGCCAACGTCCTGACTTTC. Residues: CASSYRGSGANVLTF.

The chain couples TRBV4-3 to TRBJ2-1; a weak D match, TRBD2 (7 bases). CDR1 is LGHNA, CDR2 YSLEER, per germline. The CDR3 loop spans 17 amino acids. The V end was cut by 0 bases, the J end by 2 bases, with 14 bases between. For the CDR3, the DNA is TGCGCCAGCAGCCAAGATTTAGGAGGGGGGGCCTACAATGAGCAGTTCTTC. Residues: CASSQDLGGGAYNEQFF.

The rearrangement uses TRBV6-5 and TRBJ2-3; 7 positions match TRBD1. CDR3 length equals 14 residues. The ends lost 6 bases at V and 1 base at J; junction bases unmatched: 4. Germline-derived CDR1 and CDR2 are MNHEY and SVGAGI. The CDR3 here is CASSPTGGTDTQYF. The CDR3 coding sequence is TGTGCCAGCAGCCCAACAGGGGGCACAGATACGCAGTATTTT.

The V and J genes are TRBV9 and TRBJ2-1; TRBD2 might be the D (6 bases). Germline V gene sequence: CDR1 SGDLS, CDR2 YYNGEE. The CDR3 spans 17 residues. V shed 0 bases and J shed 8 bases, with 21 bases lying between them. The CDR3 protein is CASSVEGGGAVGDEQFF. The CDR3 coding sequence is TGTGCCAGCAGCGTAGAGGGAGGCGGAGCGGTTGGGGATGAGCAGTTCTTC.

The DNA for the CDR3 is TGTGCCAGCAGTTCCTTGGAAGGGGCGGCCAATCAGCCCCAGCATTTT. Translated: CASSSLEGAANQPQHF. The chain carries TRBV27 and TRBJ1-5; possibly TRBD1 for D (5 bases). The V gene lost 4 bases and the J gene lost 3 bases, with 16 bases spanning the gap. This CDR3 spans 16 amino acids. Looked up from germline, CDR1 is MNHEY and CDR2 is SMNVEV (reference sequence).